Reported below is one T cell receptor (beta chain). Its target is unknown. This sample is part of a study of OX40 agonist ivuxolimab in advanced cancers. Study details: Mean age about 60 years, range 23 to 79; roughly 80% male.

V gave up 2 bases and J gave up 0 bases, with 5 bases separating them. Germline V gene data show CDR1 as SGHTA and CDR2 as FQGNSA. The CDR3 has 14 amino acids. Only in-frame clones appear in the TCRdb table, and some are missing; sequencing was by immunoSEQ multiplex PCR. The sample includes over 90,000 clones, roughly 94% of them seen just once. Study outcomes and limitations: Among T cells, CD8+ cells averaged more expanded clones than CD4+ cells. At doses 0.1 to 3.0 mg/kg, CD4+ and CD8+ clones expanded.

The specimen comprised CD4+ or CD8+ T cells sorted from blood, sampled in a trial of the OX40 agonist ivuxolimab. The rearrangement links TRBV7-2 to TRBJ2-1; no firm D call. The TCR was taken from an adult with an advanced solid tumor such as melanoma, head and neck, liver or kidney cancer. Written as DNA, the CDR3 is TGTGCCAGCAGCTTAAGGAGCTCCTACAATGAGCAGTTCTTC. This encodes CASSLRSSYNEQFF.